This TCR beta chain was captured by sequencing in a study of T-cell reconstitution after alpha-beta-depleted transplantation in children. Broader study findings: At day 60, the high TCRbeta diversity found in some patients originated from recipient T cells and thymic progenitors that had survived. When one year had passed after transplant, most T-cell counts and diversity came from newly produced T cells. About two months after transplant, alpha-beta T cells reportedly came from several hundred expanded graft clones.

Only a few counts were recorded for this clonotype. Its target is unknown. Unique molecular identifiers were used to barcode this TCRbeta library. TCRdb re-called the PCR reads with MiXCR, one entry per CDR3 protein. Here the sample spans 700,000 or so distinct CDR3 sequences, roughly 14% being singletons. V gave up 2 bases and J gave up 0 bases, with 17 bases separating them. The germline V gene encodes CDR1 DFQATT and CDR2 SNEGSKA (reference sequence). The CDR3 runs to 17 residues. The material sequenced was PBMCs, taken before TCRalphabeta/CD19-depleted stem cell transplant. This receptor was identified in a girl aged 2-10 years with congenital amegakaryocytic thrombocytopenia, due to receive a stem cell transplant. V gene TRBV20-1 combines with J gene TRBJ2-1; possible D gene TRBD2, 6 bases. CDR3 bases: TGCAGTGCTAGAACTTTTACGGGACTGGACTCCTACAATGAGCAGTTCTTC. Amino acids: CSARTFTGLDSYNEQFF.